The entry below gives a single T cell receptor (beta chain) sequence along with its context. The data derive from a study of blood T cell repertoires in COVID-19. The wider study: Donors in the United States, Italy and Spain gave samples during acute or convalescent COVID-19.

J was trimmed by 7 bases and V by 10 bases; bases with no gene match: 12. Germline assignment: CDR1 SGHNT and CDR2 YYREEE (reference sequence). CDR3 size: 16 residues. Under the authors' procedure: Estimates of nucleated cell counts were drawn from the amplification of reference gene primers. Measured with immunoSEQ multiplex PCR; TCRdb has only the in-frame clones, and not every one. V and J calls and clone size follow that table, whereas D and trimming were derived from the DNA. This sample has about 68,000 clones; 80% occur once, and the top ten carry approximately 12%. Sequencing was carried out using peripheral blood. The TCR was taken from a human donor in a cohort sampled during active COVID-19. J is TRBJ2-2 and V is TRBV5-4; 14 nucleotides line up with TRBD2. CDR3 residues: CAAGGLAGVNNGELFF. The CDR3 coding sequence is TGTGCCGCAGGGGGACTAGCGGGAGTCAATAACGGGGAGCTGTTTTTT.